This T cell receptor (beta chain) was observed in a study of OX40 agonist ivuxolimab in advanced cancers. Generated by immunoSEQ multiplex PCR, the TCRdb table keeps only in-frame clones and is missing some. This sample yields over 85,000 clones, of which 90% to 95% are seen a single time; roughly 0.27% belongs to the top ten. Sequencing used CD4+ or CD8+ T cells sorted from blood, obtained in a trial of the OX40 agonist ivuxolimab. This receptor was identified in an adult with an advanced solid tumor such as melanoma, head and neck, liver or kidney cancer.

The CDR3 DNA reads TGTGCCAGCAGCTTAGAGCCTAGCGGGGGCTACGAGCAGTACTTC. It yields the protein CASSLEPSGGYEQYF. The rearrangement links TRBV7-2 to TRBJ2-7, with 10 bases that match TRBD2. CDR3 length equals 15 residues. V lost 1 base and J lost 3; bases outside the gene matches: 3. Germline V gene lookup returns CDR1 SGHTA and CDR2 FQGNSA.